This TCR beta chain is from a study of T cell responses to AZD1222 COVID-19 vaccine. The study, taken as a whole, reports: Vaccine-related CD4 TCRs covered spike, predominating at 160-218 and 743-854. Once two AZD1222 doses were given, Spike-specific TCR breadth and depth went up.

This CDR3 has 16 residues. Trimming removed 0 bases from V and 5 bases from J, with 14 bases in between. Germline V gives CDR1 KGHDR, CDR2 SFDVKD. Notes on this clone: The antigen remains unidentified.

Measured with immunoSEQ multiplex PCR; TCRdb has only the in-frame clones, and not every one. This sample has more than 100,000 clones, with roughly 90% found just once. The receptor comes from an adult in good health. Sequenced material: peripheral blood, taken on day 0 of AZD1222 vaccination. This chain connects TRBV24-1 to TRBJ2-3, with no clear D. The CDR3 loop reads CATSDLSDEQLDTQYF. In DNA, the CDR3 is TGTGCCACCAGTGATTTGTCCGACGAGCAGCTAGATACGCAGTATTTT.